This TCR beta chain was retrieved from a study of cytomegalovirus exposure and HLA in healthy donors. Study at large: Early on, a data release was issued that held tens of millions of unique TCRs from HLA-typed donors. General study points: Presence/absence comparisons presumed near-even sequencing depth among donors. TCR beta V- and J-gene trimming was later associated with a missense DCLRE1C variant. Among TCR beta chains, those listed as cytomegalovirus-associated numbered approximately 150.

With 60 Vbeta and 13 Jbeta primers, the PCR was carried out. The method was immunoSEQ multiplex PCR; TCRdb's version includes in-frame clones alone and lacks a portion of them. The sample gives roughly 120,000 clones, about four fifths of which show up once; about 1.6% is in the top ten. Germline V gene sequence: CDR1 SNHLY, CDR2 FYNNEI. The germline V and J ends were trimmed by 3 bases and 10 bases, with 13 bases remaining between them. The CDR3 runs 13 residues. Comments on this clone: Its antigen remains unknown.

The clonotype comes from a woman aged 18-30 years in good health and CMV-seronegative. The sample consisted of PBMCs. The chain joins TRBV2 to TRBJ1-5; the D is unclear. CDR3 residues: CASSDDPRSPQHF. CDR3 nucleotides: TGTGCCAGCAGTGATGACCCCAGGTCCCCCCAGCATTTT.